This T cell receptor beta chain was obtained from a study of graft-versus-host responses after intestinal transplantation. Study as a whole: Recipients received multivisceral, liver-intestinal, or isolated intestinal transplants. General study points: Ileal or blood samples showed some GvH clones first, and such clones were also found in recipient marrow. There was an association between peak levels of circulating GvH clones and early post-transplant HvG declines.

The repertoire was sequenced with immunoSEQ multiplex PCR; TCRdb's copy has only in-frame clones and lacks some. The sample has 20,000 or so clones, almost 85% seen once. With regard to this clone: Antigen: not known.

Germline CDR1 MGHRA, CDR2 YSYEKL. The CDR3 extends over 13 amino acids. V was cut by 1 base and J by 3 bases, with 7 bases left in between. The V call is TRBV4-1, the J call TRBJ2-7; no definite D call. The receptor comes from a human patient who received an intestinal transplant, so some T cells may come from the graft donor. The sequences come from PBMCs, collected 14 days after transplant. The CDR3 spells CASSQGTRYEQYF. The CDR3 region has the DNA TGCGCCAGCAGCCAAGGTACCCGCTACGAGCAGTACTTC.